Shown below are 32 T cell receptor beta chains from a single sample sequenced in a study of T-cell memory formation after mild COVID-19. Via MiXCR, TCRdb re-called the 5' RACE reads, giving one row per CDR3 protein. The table records around 320,000 distinct CDR3 sequences, roughly a fifth of them present only once. The source material was PBMCs or a T cell subset sorted from them (not recorded which). These receptors came from a man aged 18 to 29 who had mild COVID-19 (a few samples of this study predate the infection). Cell type and time point are not known.

This chain links TRBV5-4 with TRBJ2-5; TRBD2 matches 12 bases. The CDR3 is 16 amino acids. Trimming at V came to 4 bases and at J to 5 bases, leaving 9 bases not matched to a gene. Germline CDR1 and CDR2: SGHNT and YYREEE (reference sequence). The CDR3 region has the DNA TGTGCCAGCAGCCACCCACTAGCGGGGGGTCGGGAGACCCAGTACTTC. Its protein product is CASSHPLAGGRETQYF.

This clonotype has a handful of counts. The V gene is TRBV6-4, the J gene TRBJ2-7; 8 bases align to TRBD1. This CDR3 spans 18 amino acids. Germline V CDR1 and CDR2: MRHNA, SNTAGT. J gave up 7 bases and V 3 bases, and 20 bases lay outside the gene matches. This CDR3 is CASSDSISDRGWRIEQYF. Here the CDR3 DNA reads TGTGCCAGCAGTGATTCCATATCCGACAGGGGCTGGAGGATTGAGCAGTACTTC.

This clonotype came up a few times. This chain uses TRBV7-9 with TRBJ1-3; D is ambiguous. CDR1 is SEHNR, CDR2 FQNEAQ, per germline (reference sequence). The CDR3 extends over 14 amino acids. V gave up 5 bases and J gave up 3 bases, with 11 bases separating them. CDR3 amino acids: CASSHGPLGNTIYF. CDR3 DNA sequence: TGTGCCAGCAGCCACGGACCGCTTGGAAACACCATATATTTT.

The chain uses TRBV12-3 or TRBV12-4 and TRBJ1-6; 7 positions match TRBD1. The J segment lost 1 base and the V segment lost 3 bases, leaving 21 bases of the junction unmatched. The CDR3 is 22 residues long. For the CDR3, the DNA is TGTGCCAGCAGTTTTCTTGGGGTCTACAGGGGTCAGCCTAGGTCCTATAATTCACCCCTCCACTTT. Protein: CASSFLGVYRGQPRSYNSPLHF.

The chain combines TRBV4-2 with TRBJ2-3; TRBD1 agrees at 8 bases. The ends lost 2 bases at V and 2 bases at J; junction bases unmatched: 12. Per the germline V gene, CDR1 is LGHNA and CDR2 is YNFKEQ. The CDR3 is 18 residues long. In nucleotides, the CDR3 is TGTGCCAGCAGCCAACCCCCTCGGCGGGACAGGACCACAGATACGCAGTATTTT. It encodes CASSQPPRRDRTTDTQYF.

The chain links TRBV7-2 to TRBJ2-3; TRBD1 is a possible D gene (7 bases). The CDR3 is 16 residues long. CDR1 and CDR2 from the germline V gene are SGHTA and FQGNSA. V shed 5 bases and J shed 4 bases, with 19 bases lying between them. This CDR3 reads CASSRSGPGGPDTQYF. For the CDR3, the DNA is TGTGCCAGCAGCCGTAGCGGCCCAGGGGGGCCAGATACGCAGTATTTT.

This clonotype was observed a handful of times. The genes are TRBV7-8 and TRBJ1-1; weak D call: TRBD1 (5 bases). With 5 bases removed from V and 10 bases from J, the gap between germline ends came to 17 bases. CDR3 length equals 13 residues. Germline V gene sequence: CDR1 SGHVS, CDR2 FQNEAQ. CDR3 amino acids: CASSPQGKGGAFF. CDR3 coding DNA: TGTGCCAGCAGCCCTCAGGGAAAAGGCGGAGCTTTCTTT.

This clonotype has ten or more counts. Here the CDR3 DNA reads TGTGCCAGCAGCTTAACAAACACTGAAGCTTTCTTT. Protein product: CASSLTNTEAFF. The chain joins TRBV12-3 or TRBV12-4 to TRBJ1-1, with no clear D. The CDR3 has 12 residues. Trimming shortened V by 6 bases and J by 2 bases, and 7 bases separated the two germline ends.

This rearrangement joins TRBV3-1 to TRBJ1-5; no clear D. Germline V gene data show CDR1 as LGHDT and CDR2 as YNNKEL (reference sequence). The CDR3 has 12 residues. Between the trimmed V and J ends, which lost 4 bases and 4 bases, there was a span of 5 bases. In DNA, the CDR3 is TGTGCCAGCAGCCGACTTAATCAGCCCCAGCATTTT. It yields the protein CASSRLNQPQHF.

The chain joins TRBV28 to TRBJ2-7; D may be TRBD1 (6 bases). CDR1 and CDR2 (germline): MDHEN, SYDVKM. The V end lost 2 bases, the J end lost 1 base, and 6 bases lay between the germline ends. This CDR3 spans 13 amino acids. The CDR3 DNA is TGTGCCAGCAGTTTAAGGGGGTCCTACGAGCAGTACGTC. It translates to CASSLRGSYEQYV.

V usage is TRBV5-1 and J usage is TRBJ2-1; 7 bases are a match to TRBD2. V gave up 0 bases and J gave up 8 bases; unmatched junction bases: 11. Germline V CDR1 and CDR2: SGHRS, YFSETQ. The CDR3 sequence is 16 residues long. CDR3 coding DNA: TGCGCCAGCAGCTTGGTCGCCAGCGGGGTCGCCGATGAGCAGTTCTTC. As protein: CASSLVASGVADEQFF.

This clonotype was observed at least ten times. CDR3 sequence: CSARAGGRPYNEQFF. CDR3 coding DNA: TGCAGTGCTAGGGCAGGGGGCCGGCCCTACAATGAGCAGTTCTTC. This chain connects TRBV20-1 to TRBJ2-1; 8 nucleotides line up with TRBD1. V dropped 3 bases and J dropped 2; count of bases not matched to a gene: 6. Germline values: CDR1 DFQATT, CDR2 SNEGSKA (reference sequence). The CDR3 runs 15 residues.

This clonotype was observed once. This chain joins TRBV12-3 or TRBV12-4 and TRBJ1-5; TRBD1 aligns across 10 bases. V gave up 5 bases and J gave up 0 bases; unmatched junction bases: 7. This CDR3 is 17 amino acids long. The CDR3 region has the DNA TGTGCCAGCAGTCCCGGACAGGGGGGCTATAGCAATCAGCCCCAGCATTTT. This codes for CASSPGQGGYSNQPQHF.

This clonotype was seen a handful of times. This chain links TRBV6-5 with TRBJ1-5, with D perhaps TRBD1 (5 bases). Germline-derived CDR1 and CDR2 are MNHEY and SVGAGI. Trimming pared 4 bases from V and 3 bases from J, leaving 13 bases between. The CDR3 sequence is 15 residues long. The CDR3, as DNA: TGTGCCAGCAGTTCAAACCGGGACCTCAATCAGCCCCAGCATTTT. Protein product: CASSSNRDLNQPQHF.

The rearrangement links TRBV4-2 to TRBJ1-1, with D hard to call. The V and J ends lost 0 bases and 5 bases respectively, with 13 bases between them. The CDR3 loop spans 15 amino acids. Per the germline V gene, CDR1 is LGHNA and CDR2 is YNFKEQ. In DNA, the CDR3 is TGTGCCAGCAGCCAAGATTGGGCTGTGGGGACTGAAGCTTTCTTT. Translated: CASSQDWAVGTEAFF.

The chain combines TRBV6-6 with TRBJ1-1; a weak D match, TRBD1 (5 bases). Per the germline V gene, CDR1 is MNHNY and CDR2 is SVGAGI (reference sequence). The CDR3 is 13 amino acids. V was trimmed by 5 bases and J by 11 bases, leaving 18 bases between them. CDR3 residues: CASSLQEGATAFF. In DNA form, the CDR3 reads TGTGCCAGCAGTCTCCAGGAAGGGGCAACGGCTTTCTTT.

There are a few counts of this clonotype. The chain has TRBV24-1 and TRBJ2-3; 11 bases are a match to TRBD2. Germline V gives CDR1 KGHDR, CDR2 SFDVKD. The CDR3 loop spans 16 amino acids. V shed 3 bases, J shed 4 bases, and the junction held 5 bases outside the gene matches. The CDR3 DNA sequence: TGTGCCACCAGTGATCCACTAGCGGGGGCCCCAGATACGCAGTATTTT. Residues: CATSDPLAGAPDTQYF.

This clonotype was counted only a few times. The chain has TRBV10-3 and TRBJ1-2, with TRBD1 matching over 7 bases. This CDR3 has 13 amino acids. V was clipped by 7 bases and J by 8 bases; unmatched bases: 10. Germline CDR1 is ENHRY and CDR2 is SYGVKD. The CDR3 region is CAITYYRGEGYTF. CDR3 nucleotides: TGTGCCATCACCTACTACAGGGGAGAAGGCTACACCTTC.

This clonotype was observed a handful of times. The genes are TRBV3-2 and TRBJ2-1; the table's D gene call, TRBD1, was not cross checked with the DNA. TRBV3-2 is termed a pseudogene. The CDR3 extends over 17 amino acids. This chain's CDR3 is CASSHPGPGPSYNEQFF. In nucleotides, the CDR3 is TGTGCCAGCAGCCATCCAGGACCGGGACCCTCCTACAATGAGCAGTTCTTC.

CDR3 sequence: CASSNTGGGNEQFF. CDR3 bases: TGCGCCAGCAGCAATACAGGGGGCGGGAATGAGCAGTTCTTC. The rearrangement joins TRBV5-1 to TRBJ2-1; TRBD1 aligns across 9 bases. V lost 4 bases to trimming and J lost 7 bases; unmatched junction nucleotides: 6. Germline V gene lookup returns CDR1 SGHRS and CDR2 YFSETQ. This CDR3 comprises 14 residues.

This chain links TRBV12-3 or TRBV12-4 with TRBJ1-1; the D gene is possibly TRBD1 (5 bases). This CDR3 spans 13 amino acids. Trimming removed 3 bases from V and 7 bases from J, with 12 bases in between. The DNA for the CDR3 is TGTGCCAGCAGTTTTTGGGGAGGGGATGAAGCTTTCTTT. Translation gives CASSFWGGDEAFF.

This sequence joins TRBV28 and TRBJ1-2, with 9 bases matching TRBD1. Trimming took 4 bases from V and 4 from J; bases not matched to a gene: 4. The CDR3 has 14 residues. Germline-derived CDR1 and CDR2 are MDHEN and SYDVKM. The CDR3 loop is CASSSGDRAYGYTF. In DNA, the CDR3 is TGTGCCAGCAGTTCGGGGGACAGGGCCTATGGCTACACCTTC.

The chain has TRBV28 and TRBJ2-7; tentatively, D is TRBD1 (6 bases). The CDR3 has 14 amino acids. Germline loops: CDR1 MDHEN, CDR2 SYDVKM. The CDR3 DNA reads as TGTGCCAGCAGCTCGACAAGGGGGTCCTTCGAGCAGTACGTC. It specifies CASSSTRGSFEQYV.

V is TRBV7-8 and J is TRBJ1-2; D ambiguous. V was clipped by 4 bases and J by 3 bases, with 18 bases between them. This CDR3 is built from 16 residues. The germline V gene encodes CDR1 SGHVS and CDR2 FQNEAQ. The DNA for the CDR3 is TGTGCCAGCAGCTCGTGGACGGATCCCCAGGACTATGGCTACACCTTC. This gives the protein CASSSWTDPQDYGYTF. Based on the CDR3 plus reference TRBV7-8 and TRBJ1-2, the full variable domain is GAGVSQSPRYKVAKRGQDVALRCDPISGHVSLFWYQQALGQGPEFLTYFQNEAQLDKSGLPSDRFFAERPEGSVSTLKIQRTQQEDSAVYLCASSSWTDPQDYGYTFGSGTRLTVV.

The rearrangement uses TRBV29-1 and TRBJ2-5, with D perhaps matching TRBD1 (5 bases). V lost 4 bases to trimming and J lost 1 base, with 10 bases between them. CDR1 SQVTM and CDR2 ANQGSEA come from the germline V gene. The CDR3 length is 13 residues. The CDR3: CSVVNQGQETQYF. CDR3 nucleotide sequence: TGCAGCGTTGTTAATCAGGGCCAAGAGACCCAGTACTTC.

V usage is TRBV11-2 and J usage is TRBJ1-1, with D possibly matching TRBD1 (6 bases). This CDR3 has 16 residues. CDR1 and CDR2 from the germline V gene are SGHAT and FQNNGV. V was trimmed by 7 bases and J by 0 bases, leaving 18 bases between them. The CDR3 DNA sequence: TGTGCCAGCATCCCCGGACAGTACGGATTGAACACTGAAGCTTTCTTT. Its translation: CASIPGQYGLNTEAFF.

This clonotype has more than one count but fewer than ten. The chain is built from TRBV18 and TRBJ1-2, with 12 bases that match TRBD1. V lost 6 bases and J lost 6; bases outside the gene matches: 5. The CDR3 has 14 amino acids. Looked up from germline, CDR1 is KGHSH and CDR2 is LQKENI. The CDR3 DNA reads as TGTGCCAGCTCTCCGGGACAGGGGGCTCATGGCTACACCTTC. Translated: CASSPGQGAHGYTF. The whole variable domain, filled in from reference TRBV18 and TRBJ1-2, reads NAGVMQNPRHLVRRRGQEARLRCSPMKGHSHVYWYRQLPEEGLKFMVYLQKENIIDESGMPKERFSAEFPKEGPSILRIQQVVRGDSAAYFCASSPGQGAHGYTFGSGTRLTVV.

Here the CDR3 DNA reads TGTGCCAGCAGCTTATCAAGGACCCCTGGGGAGCAGTACTTC. Protein product: CASSLSRTPGEQYF. The chain combines TRBV7-9 with TRBJ2-7, with D unresolved. The CDR3 loop spans 14 amino acids. The V and J ends lost 2 bases and 7 bases respectively, with 15 bases between them. CDR1 SEHNR and CDR2 FQNEAQ come from the germline V gene (reference sequence). Looking up the rest from reference TRBV7-9 and TRBJ2-7 gives the full variable domain: DTGVSQNPRHKITKRGQNVTFRCDPISEHNRLYWYRQTLGQGPEFLTYFQNEAQLEKSRLLSDRFSAERPKGSFSTLEIQRTEQGDSAMYLCASSLSRTPGEQYFGPGTRLTVT.

This clonotype was picked up a small number of times. This sequence joins TRBV7-9 and TRBJ2-5; either TRBD1 or TRBD2 may supply D (5 bases each). This CDR3 is built from 13 residues. The germline gives CDR1 SEHNR, CDR2 FQNEAQ (reference sequence). V gave up 4 bases and J gave up 0 bases, with 6 bases separating them. The CDR3 protein is CASSWGYQETQYF. The CDR3 region has the DNA TGTGCCAGCAGCTGGGGGTACCAAGAGACCCAGTACTTC.

The sample holds a few counts of this clonotype. The chain recombines TRBV15 with TRBJ1-5; TRBD1 is a possible D gene (6 bases). Per the germline V gene, CDR1 is LNHNV and CDR2 is YYDKDF (reference sequence). V was pared by 4 bases and J by 0 bases, with 7 bases between. CDR3 length: 14 residues. The CDR3 DNA sequence: TGTGCCACCAGCACCAGGGGTAGCAATCAGCCCCAGCATTTT. It codes for CATSTRGSNQPQHF.

CDR3 loop: CASSFSATGELFF. CDR3 nucleotide sequence: TGTGCCAGCAGCTTCAGCGCGACCGGGGAGCTGTTTTTT. This rearrangement joins TRBV28 to TRBJ2-2; D gene unclear. V lost 6 bases, J lost 5 bases, and 10 bases lay in between. Germline CDR1 is MDHEN and CDR2 is SYDVKM. The CDR3 runs to 13 residues.

The rearrangement joins TRBV10-3 to TRBJ2-5; no definite D call. The CDR3 consists of 14 residues. V lost 3 bases, J lost 4 bases, and 12 bases lay in between. CDR1 is ENHRY and CDR2 is SYGVKD in the germline V gene. This CDR3 is CAISEGPNGETQYF. CDR3 nucleotide sequence: TGTGCCATCAGTGAAGGTCCAAACGGAGAGACCCAGTACTTC.